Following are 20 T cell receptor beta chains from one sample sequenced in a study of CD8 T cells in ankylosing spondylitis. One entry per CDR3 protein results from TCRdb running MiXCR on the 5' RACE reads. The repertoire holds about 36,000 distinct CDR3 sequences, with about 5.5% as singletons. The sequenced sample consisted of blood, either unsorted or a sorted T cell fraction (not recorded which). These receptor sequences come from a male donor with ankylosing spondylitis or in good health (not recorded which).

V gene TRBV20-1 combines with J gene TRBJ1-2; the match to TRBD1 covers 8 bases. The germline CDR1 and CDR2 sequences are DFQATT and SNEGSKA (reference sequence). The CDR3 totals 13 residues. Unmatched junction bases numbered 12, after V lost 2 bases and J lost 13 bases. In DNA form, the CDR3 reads TGCAGTGCTAGACAGGGGGCGAACTATGGCCGCACCTTC. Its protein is CSARQGANYGRTF.

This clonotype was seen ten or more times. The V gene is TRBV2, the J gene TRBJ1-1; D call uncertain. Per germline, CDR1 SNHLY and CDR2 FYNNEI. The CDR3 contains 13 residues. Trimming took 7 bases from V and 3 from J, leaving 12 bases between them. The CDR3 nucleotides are TGTGCCAGCACCTATAACGGGGACACTGAAGCTTTCTTT. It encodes CASTYNGDTEAFF.

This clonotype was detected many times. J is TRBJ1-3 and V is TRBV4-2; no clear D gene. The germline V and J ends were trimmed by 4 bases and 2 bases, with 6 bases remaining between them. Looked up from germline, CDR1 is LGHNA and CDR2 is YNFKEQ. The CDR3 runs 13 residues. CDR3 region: CASSPGPGNTIYF. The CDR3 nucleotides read TGTGCCAGCAGCCCGGGCCCTGGAAACACCATATATTTT.

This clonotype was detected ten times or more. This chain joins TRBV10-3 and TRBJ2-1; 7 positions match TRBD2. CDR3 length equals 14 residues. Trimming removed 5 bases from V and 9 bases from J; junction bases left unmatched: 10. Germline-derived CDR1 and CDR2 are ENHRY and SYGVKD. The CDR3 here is CAISSSGGRGEQFF. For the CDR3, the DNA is TGTGCCATCAGTTCTAGCGGTGGGCGGGGTGAGCAGTTCTTC.

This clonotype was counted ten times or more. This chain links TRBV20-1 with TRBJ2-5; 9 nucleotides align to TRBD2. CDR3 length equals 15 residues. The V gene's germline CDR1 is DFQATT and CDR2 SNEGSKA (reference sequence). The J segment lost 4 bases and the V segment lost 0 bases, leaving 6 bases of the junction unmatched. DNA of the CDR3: TGCAGTGCTAGAGATCGGCGGGAGGGCCGAGAGACCCAGTACTTC. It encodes CSARDRREGRETQYF.

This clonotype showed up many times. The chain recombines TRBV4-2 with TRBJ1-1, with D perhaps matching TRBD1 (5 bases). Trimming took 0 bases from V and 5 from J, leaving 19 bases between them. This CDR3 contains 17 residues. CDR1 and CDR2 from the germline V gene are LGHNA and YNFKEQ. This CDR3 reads CASSQDVMAGQWTEAFF. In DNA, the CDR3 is TGTGCCAGCAGCCAAGATGTAATGGCAGGGCAATGGACTGAAGCTTTCTTT.

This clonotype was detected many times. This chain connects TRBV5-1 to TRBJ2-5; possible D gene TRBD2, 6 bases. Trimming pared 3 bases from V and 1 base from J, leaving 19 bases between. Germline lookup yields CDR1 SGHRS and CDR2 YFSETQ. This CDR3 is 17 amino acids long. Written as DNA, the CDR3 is TGCGCCAGCAGCTCCTGGGGGGACCAGAGCCGCCAAGAGACCCAGTACTTC. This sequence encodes CASSSWGDQSRQETQYF.

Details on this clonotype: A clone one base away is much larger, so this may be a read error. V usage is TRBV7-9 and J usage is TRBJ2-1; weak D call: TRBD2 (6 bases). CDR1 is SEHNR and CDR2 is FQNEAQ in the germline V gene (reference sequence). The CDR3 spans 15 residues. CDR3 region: CSSSLRLDLYNEQFF. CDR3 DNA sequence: TGTTCCAGCAGCTTAAGACTAGACCTATACAATGAGCAGTTCTTC.

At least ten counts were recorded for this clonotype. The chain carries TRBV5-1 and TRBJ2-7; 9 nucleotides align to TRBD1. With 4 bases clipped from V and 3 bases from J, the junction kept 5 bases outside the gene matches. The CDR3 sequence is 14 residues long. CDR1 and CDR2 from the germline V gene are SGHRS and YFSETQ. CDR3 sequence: CASSRTGEGYEQYF. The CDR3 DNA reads TGCGCCAGCAGCCGGACAGGGGAGGGCTACGAGCAGTACTTC.

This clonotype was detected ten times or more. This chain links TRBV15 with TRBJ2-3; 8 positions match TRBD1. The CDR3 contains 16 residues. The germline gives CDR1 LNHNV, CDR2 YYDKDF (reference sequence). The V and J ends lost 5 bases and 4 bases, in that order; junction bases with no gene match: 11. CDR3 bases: TGTGCCACCAGCTTCCGCCAGGGGGCTAACGCAGATACGCAGTATTTT. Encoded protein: CATSFRQGANADTQYF.

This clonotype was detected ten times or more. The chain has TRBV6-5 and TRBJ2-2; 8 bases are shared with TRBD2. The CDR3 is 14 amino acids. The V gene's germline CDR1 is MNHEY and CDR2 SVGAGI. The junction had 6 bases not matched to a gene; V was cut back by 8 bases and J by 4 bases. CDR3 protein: CASRRLASTGELFF. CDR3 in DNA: TGTGCCAGCCGGCGACTAGCGTCCACCGGGGAGCTGTTTTTT.

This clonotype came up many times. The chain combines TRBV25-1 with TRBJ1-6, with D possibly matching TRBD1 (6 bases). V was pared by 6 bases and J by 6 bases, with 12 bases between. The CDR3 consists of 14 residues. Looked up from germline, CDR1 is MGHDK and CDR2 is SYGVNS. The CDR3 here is CASSDGQPNSPLHF. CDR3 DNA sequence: TGTGCCAGCAGCGACGGACAGCCTAATTCACCCCTCCACTTT.

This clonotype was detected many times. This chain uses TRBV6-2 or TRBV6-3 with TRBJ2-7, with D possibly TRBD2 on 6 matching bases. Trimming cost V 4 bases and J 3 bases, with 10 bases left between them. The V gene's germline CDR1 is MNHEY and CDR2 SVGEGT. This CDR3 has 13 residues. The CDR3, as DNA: TGTGCCAGCAGTTCCCGGGGAGGCTACGAGCAGTACTTC. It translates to CASSSRGGYEQYF.

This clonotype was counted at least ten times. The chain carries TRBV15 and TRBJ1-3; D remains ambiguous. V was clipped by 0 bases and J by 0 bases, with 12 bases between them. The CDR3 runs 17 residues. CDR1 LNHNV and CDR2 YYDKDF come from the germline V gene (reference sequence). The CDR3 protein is CATSRDLTFSSGNTIYF. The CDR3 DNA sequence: TGTGCCACCAGCAGAGATTTGACATTCAGCTCTGGAAACACCATATATTTT.

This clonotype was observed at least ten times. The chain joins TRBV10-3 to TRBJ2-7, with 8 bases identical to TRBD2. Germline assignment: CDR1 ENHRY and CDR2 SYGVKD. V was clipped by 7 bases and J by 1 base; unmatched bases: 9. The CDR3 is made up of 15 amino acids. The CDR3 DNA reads TGTGCCATCAAGCCCCGTAGCGGGGAGTCCTACGAGCAGTACTTC. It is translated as CAIKPRSGESYEQYF.

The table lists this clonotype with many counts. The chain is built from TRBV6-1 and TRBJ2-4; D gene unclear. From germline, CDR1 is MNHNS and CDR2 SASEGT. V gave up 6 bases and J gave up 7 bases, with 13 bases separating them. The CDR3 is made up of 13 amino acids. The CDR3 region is CASRAYNENIQYF. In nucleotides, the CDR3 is TGTGCCAGCAGGGCCTACAACGAGAACATTCAGTACTTC.

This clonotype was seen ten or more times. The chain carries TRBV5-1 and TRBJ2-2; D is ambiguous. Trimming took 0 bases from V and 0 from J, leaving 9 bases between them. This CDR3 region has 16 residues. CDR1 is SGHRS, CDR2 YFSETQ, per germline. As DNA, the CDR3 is TGCGCCAGCAGCTTGGTGGCGGAAGCGAACACCGGGGAGCTGTTTTTT. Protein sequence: CASSLVAEANTGELFF.

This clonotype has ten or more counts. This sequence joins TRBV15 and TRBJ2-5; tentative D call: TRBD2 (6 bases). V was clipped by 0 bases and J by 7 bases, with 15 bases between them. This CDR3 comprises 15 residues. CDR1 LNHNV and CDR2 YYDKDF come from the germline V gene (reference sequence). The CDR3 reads CATSRDRAGSGTQYF. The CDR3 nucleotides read TGTGCCACCAGCAGAGATCGGGCGGGGTCTGGGACCCAGTACTTC.

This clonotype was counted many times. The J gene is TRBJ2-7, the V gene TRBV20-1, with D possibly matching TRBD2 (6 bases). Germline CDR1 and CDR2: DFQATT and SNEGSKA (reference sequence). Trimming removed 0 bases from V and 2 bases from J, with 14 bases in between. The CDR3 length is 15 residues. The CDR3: CSARDPSGGAYEQYF. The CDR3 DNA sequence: TGCAGTGCTAGAGATCCCAGCGGAGGGGCCTACGAGCAGTACTTC.

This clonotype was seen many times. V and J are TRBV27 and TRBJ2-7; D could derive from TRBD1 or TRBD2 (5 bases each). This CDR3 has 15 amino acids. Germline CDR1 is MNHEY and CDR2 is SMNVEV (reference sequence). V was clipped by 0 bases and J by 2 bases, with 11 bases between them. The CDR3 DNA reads TGTGCCAGCAGTTTATCGGGGACCGTTACCTACGAGCAGTACTTC. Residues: CASSLSGTVTYEQYF.